The following is a T cell receptor (beta chain) sequence with its context. Its antigen is currently unknown. Every isolated RNA sample was fully reverse transcribed, so sequencing captured expressed TCRB transcripts. Samples of naive, central memory and regulatory T cells yielded a mean of around 3.4 million reads. Assay: immunoSEQ multiplex PCR; the TCRdb copy retains only in-frame clones and omits some. The data contain approximately 260,000 clones, about a fifth of them singletons. This sample was taken from a study of beta chain features in type 1 diabetes. Study observations and caveats: There was a moderate but significant shortening of TCRB CDR3s in all four CD4+ subsets of Type 1 diabetes patients. Any PCR bias toward short templates would affect both groups alike.

Germline CDR1 and CDR2: SGHVS and FNYEAQ. CDR3 length equals 11 residues. Trimming stripped 5 bases from V and 8 bases from J, with 8 bases between. This TCR came from a middle-aged woman with type 1 diabetes. Sequencing input: naive CD4+ T cells from blood. The V gene is TRBV7-6, the J gene TRBJ2-3; D is perhaps TRBD1 (7 bases). CDR3 nucleotides: TGTGCCAGCAGCCAGGGGGGTACGCAGTATTTT. Protein sequence: CASSQGGTQYF.